One sample yielded the 20 T cell receptor beta chains listed below, sequenced in a study of cytomegalovirus exposure and HLA in healthy donors. In the PCR, 60 Vbeta and 13 Jbeta primers were used. The table came from immunoSEQ multiplex PCR; TCRdb's copy has only in-frame clones and leaves some out. The listing contains roughly 53,000 clones. Sequenced material: PBMCs. These TCRs come from a man aged 18 to 35 in good health and CMV-seropositive.

The V call is TRBV6-5, the J call TRBJ2-2; D not certain. V dropped 6 bases and J dropped 0 bases, with 11 bases sitting between them. CDR1 and CDR2 from the germline V gene are MNHEY and SVGAGI. The CDR3 extends over 15 amino acids. The CDR3 coding sequence is TGTGCCAGCAGATTAGACACGGCGAACACCGGGGAGCTGTTTTTT. This encodes CASRLDTANTGELFF.

The chain couples TRBV10-2 to TRBJ2-1; 9 bases line up with TRBD2. The CDR3 consists of 15 residues. J gave up 3 bases and V 4 bases, and 4 bases lay outside the gene matches. From germline, CDR1 is WSHSY and CDR2 SAAADI. The CDR3 is CASSVGSGSYNEQFF. CDR3 nucleotides: TGCGCCAGCAGTGTTGGTAGCGGGAGCTACAATGAGCAGTTCTTC.

The rearrangement joins TRBV27 to TRBJ2-3; 9 bases are shared with TRBD2. There are 17 residues in the CDR3. With 0 bases clipped from V and 1 base from J, the junction kept 5 bases outside the gene matches. Germline CDR1 and CDR2: MNHEY and SMNVEV (reference sequence). CDR3 DNA sequence: TGTGCCAGCAGTTTATCCCCGGGACTAGCTGGCACAGATACGCAGTATTTT. As protein: CASSLSPGLAGTDTQYF.

Worth noting for this clone: Other DNA sequences in this sample translate to the same CDR3. This rearrangement joins TRBV10-3 to TRBJ1-1; 7 bases are a match to TRBD1. After removal of 6 bases from V and 4 bases from J, the junction contained 8 bases not matched to a gene. Germline CDR1 ENHRY, CDR2 SYGVKD. CDR3 length equals 14 residues. The CDR3 bases are TGTGCCATCAGCGATGACAGGGACGGCACTGAAGCTTTCTTT. Translation: CAISDDRDGTEAFF.

This sequence joins TRBV11-2 and TRBJ2-7; weak D call: TRBD1 (5 bases). Trimming shortened V by 5 bases and J by 1 base, and 12 bases separated the two germline ends. The CDR3 consists of 14 residues. Looked up from germline, CDR1 is SGHAT and CDR2 is FQNNGV. DNA of the CDR3: TGTGCCAGCAGCCTCCGGACATTTTCCTACGAGCAGTACTTC. Residues: CASSLRTFSYEQYF.

As concerns this clone: One end of the junction is discordant with germline, which a read error may explain. The CDR3 sequence is CASSIRDTGAFF. DNA for the CDR3: TGTGCCAGCTCAATCAGGGACACTGGAGCTTTCTTT. This rearrangement joins TRBV18 to TRBJ1-1, with D possibly being TRBD1 (6 bases). In germline, CDR1 is KGHSH, CDR2 LQKENI. The CDR3 length is 12 residues.

The chain employs TRBV30 and TRBJ1-2; D is unclear. This CDR3 comprises 13 residues. Looked up from germline, CDR1 is GTSNPN and CDR2 is SVGIG (reference sequence). V was pared by 0 bases and J by 4 bases, with 9 bases between. In DNA form, the CDR3 reads TGTGCCTGGAGTGTAAGAGGGCCCTATGGCTACACCTTC. This codes for CAWSVRGPYGYTF.

The chain recombines TRBV6-1 with TRBJ2-1; 8 bases map to TRBD1. V trimming: 0 bases; J trimming: 8 bases; junction bases outside the gene matches: 6. Per the germline V gene, CDR1 is MNHNS and CDR2 is SASEGT. The CDR3 sequence is 15 residues long. The CDR3, as DNA: TGTGCCAGCAGTGAAGCGCAGGGGGCTAGCGATGAGCAGTTCTTC. As protein: CASSEAQGASDEQFF.

V usage is TRBV2 and J usage is TRBJ2-5; TRBD2 is a possible D gene (6 bases). The J call may be in error: the DNA end matches TRBJ2-7 better. The CDR3 is 14 residues long. CDR1 and CDR2 (germline): SNHLY, FYNNEI. The CDR3 spells CASSYIGTSYEQYF. In DNA, the CDR3 is TGTGCCAGCAGTTACATCGGGACTTCCTACGAGCAGTACTTC.

V and J are TRBV11-2 and TRBJ2-7; maybe TRBD1 (6 bases). Trimming pared 7 bases from V and 3 bases from J, leaving 19 bases between. Per germline, CDR1 SGHAT and CDR2 FQNNGV. The CDR3 has 15 residues. DNA of the CDR3: TGTGCCAGCATTCTCACCGGGACATTAGGCTACGAGCAGTACTTC. Protein: CASILTGTLGYEQYF. Filled out from reference TRBV11-2 and TRBJ2-7, the complete variable domain reads EAGVAQSPRYKIIEKRQSVAFWCNPISGHATLYWYQQILGQGPKLLIQFQNNGVVDDSQLPKDRFSAERLKGVDSTLKIQPAKLEDSAVYLCASILTGTLGYEQYFGPGTRLTVT.

The V call is TRBV7-2, the J call TRBJ2-2; 7 bases agree with TRBD2. Per the germline V gene, CDR1 is SGHTA and CDR2 is FQGNSA. This CDR3 has 14 residues. V lost 5 bases and J lost 5; bases outside the gene matches: 5. CDR3 amino acids: CASSPRSGTGELFF. The CDR3 region has the DNA TGTGCCAGCAGCCCCCGTAGCGGGACCGGGGAGCTGTTTTTT.

The chain combines TRBV28 with TRBJ2-7; D not certain. Deletions cut 8 bases from V and 2 bases from J, with 19 bases between. Germline V gives CDR1 MDHEN, CDR2 SYDVKM. The CDR3 is 15 amino acids. Here the CDR3 DNA reads TGTGCCAGCTCCAACTGGGCCTTAGAAGCCTACGAGCAGTACTTC. Protein product: CASSNWALEAYEQYF.

The V call is TRBV27, the J call TRBJ2-3, with D possibly being TRBD1 (6 bases). The CDR3 is 15 amino acids. Per germline, CDR1 MNHEY and CDR2 SMNVEV (reference sequence). Trimming took off 4 bases at V and 3 bases at J, with 14 bases between the two ends. Written as DNA, the CDR3 is TGTGCCAGCAGTTCGGAACCCACAGGGACAGATACGCAGTATTTT. It codes for CASSSEPTGTDTQYF.

CDR3 region: CASSQDRLAGVQETQYF. The CDR3 DNA is TGCGCCAGCAGCCAAGACCGACTAGCGGGGGTACAAGAGACCCAGTACTTC. This chain uses TRBV4-1 with TRBJ2-5, with 12 nucleotides matching TRBD2. CDR3 length equals 17 residues. CDR1 is MGHRA and CDR2 is YSYEKL in the germline V gene. J gave up 2 bases and V 0 bases, and 4 bases lay outside the gene matches.

V gene TRBV18 combines with J gene TRBJ2-1; 13 bases line up with TRBD2. Germline trimming cut 3 bases from V and 1 base from J; bases unmatched to any gene: 3. CDR1 and CDR2 from the germline V gene are KGHSH and LQKENI. There are 17 residues in the CDR3. The chain's CDR3 is CASSPTLAGGSYNEQFF. The CDR3, as DNA: TGTGCCAGCTCACCGACACTAGCGGGAGGGTCCTACAATGAGCAGTTCTTC. Variable domain in full (rest from reference TRBV18 and TRBJ2-1): NAGVMQNPRHLVRRRGQEARLRCSPMKGHSHVYWYRQLPEEGLKFMVYLQKENIIDESGMPKERFSAEFPKEGPSILRIQQVVRGDSAAYFCASSPTLAGGSYNEQFFGPGTRLTVL.

V and J are TRBV7-3 and TRBJ2-5, with 13 bases identical to TRBD2. V shed 1 base and J 0 bases; nucleotides not matched to a gene: 14. The CDR3 totals 21 residues. Germline loops: CDR1 SGHTA, CDR2 FQGTGA. The DNA for the CDR3 is TGTGCCAGCAGCTTAAAGGCGACGGGGACTAGCGGGATGGGGGACCAAGAGACCCAGTACTTC. It specifies CASSLKATGTSGMGDQETQYF.

On this clone: This same CDR3 is encoded by further DNA sequences in the sample. This chain uses TRBV2 with TRBJ1-2; TRBD1 might be the D (6 bases). Germline CDR1 is SNHLY and CDR2 is FYNNEI. This CDR3 comprises 13 residues. The ends were cut back, 1 base at V and 6 bases at J, with 9 bases in the middle. Here the CDR3 DNA reads TGTGCCAGCAGTGAAGGCAGGGGTAATGGCTACACCTTC. This translates into CASSEGRGNGYTF.

The chain carries TRBV29-1 and TRBJ1-2; D uncertain. From germline, CDR1 is SQVTM and CDR2 ANQGSEA. The CDR3 runs 13 residues. Trimming took off 6 bases at V and 4 bases at J, with 15 bases between the two ends. The CDR3 DNA reads as TGCAGCGTAGGCAATCAGGCGACCTATGGCTACACCTTC. It codes for CSVGNQATYGYTF. Supplemented by reference TRBV29-1 and TRBJ1-2, the full variable domain reads SAVISQKPSRDICQRGTSLTIQCQVDSQVTMMFWYRQQPGQSLTLIATANQGSEATYESGFVIDKFPISRPNLTFSTLTVSNMSPEDSSIYLCSVGNQATYGYTFGSGTRLTVV.

The chain couples TRBV6-4 to TRBJ2-1; 10 nucleotides line up with TRBD2. The V gene's germline CDR1 is MRHNA and CDR2 SNTAGT. Trimming removed 4 bases from V and 6 bases from J; junction bases left unmatched: 0. The length of the CDR3 is 13 residues. CDR3 region: CASSASGSNEQFF. The CDR3 coding sequence is TGTGCCAGCAGTGCTAGCGGGAGCAATGAGCAGTTCTTC.

The chain uses TRBV5-6 and TRBJ2-7; D may be TRBD1 (6 bases). The CDR3 has 13 amino acids. The germline gives CDR1 SGHDT, CDR2 YYEEEE. V was trimmed by 0 bases and J by 3 bases, leaving 7 bases between them. The DNA of the CDR3 is TGTGCCAGCAGCTTGGGACAGGTCTACGAGCAGTACTTC. Amino acids: CASSLGQVYEQYF.